This T cell receptor (beta chain) was sequenced in a study of T cell responses to AZD1222 COVID-19 vaccine. About the research overall: Second-dose intervals near 4 or 12 weeks were combined. Overall study findings and caveats: Among spike-specific TCRs, nearly half reportedly target unmutated variant regions. All repertoire sampling was performed exclusively after the peak T cell response. Dominant CD4 TCR responses targeted spike regions 160-218 and 743-854.

The V end was cut by 0 bases, the J end by 5 bases, with 8 bases between. Germline V CDR1 and CDR2: LNHNV, YYDKDF (reference sequence). The CDR3 totals 14 residues. In regard to this clone: Antigen: not known.

TCRdb's table, derived via immunoSEQ multiplex PCR, lists solely in-frame clones and lacks some. This sample has 100,000 or so clones, with less than 90% found just once. This receptor was taken from an adult in good health. The sample here was peripheral blood, taken on day 0 of AZD1222 vaccination. The genes are TRBV15 and TRBJ2-1; D is uncertain. The CDR3 here is CATSRDRPNNEQFF. The CDR3 DNA sequence: TGTGCCACCAGCAGAGATCGACCTAACAATGAGCAGTTCTTC.